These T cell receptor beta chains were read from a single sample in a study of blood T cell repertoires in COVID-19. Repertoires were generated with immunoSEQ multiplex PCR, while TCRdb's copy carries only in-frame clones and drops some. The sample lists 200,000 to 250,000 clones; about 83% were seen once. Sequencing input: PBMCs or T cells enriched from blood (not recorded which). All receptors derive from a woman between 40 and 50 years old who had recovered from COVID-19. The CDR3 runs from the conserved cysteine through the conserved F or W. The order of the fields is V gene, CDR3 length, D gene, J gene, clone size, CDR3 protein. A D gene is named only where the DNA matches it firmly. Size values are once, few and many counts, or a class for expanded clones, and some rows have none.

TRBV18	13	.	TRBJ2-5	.	CASSGSYQETQYF
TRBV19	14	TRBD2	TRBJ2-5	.	CASSWTSAQETQYF
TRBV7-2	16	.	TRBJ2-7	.	CASSFRGAGSSYEQYF
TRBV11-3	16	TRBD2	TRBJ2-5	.	CASSPGTSGTQETQYF
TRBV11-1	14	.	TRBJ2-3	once	CASRAKASTDTQYF
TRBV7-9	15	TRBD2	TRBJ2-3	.	CASSLVGGRASAQYF
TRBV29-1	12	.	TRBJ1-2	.	CSGLKQDYGYTF
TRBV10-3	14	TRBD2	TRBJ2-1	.	CAISKREGYNEQFF
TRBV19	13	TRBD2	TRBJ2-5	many	CASSGGDRETQYF
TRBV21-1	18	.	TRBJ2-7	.	CASTRDRQEGLSSYEQYF
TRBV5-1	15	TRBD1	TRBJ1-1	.	CASSSLQGGEAEAFF
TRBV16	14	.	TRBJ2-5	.	CASSQLKGPETQYF
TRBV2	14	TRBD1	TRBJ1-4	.	CASVGTGYNEKLFF
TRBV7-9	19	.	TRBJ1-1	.	CASSLVPKGDNWRNTEAFF
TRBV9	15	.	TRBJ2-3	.	CASSQPREGTDTQYF
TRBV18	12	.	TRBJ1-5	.	CASSTHGQPQHF
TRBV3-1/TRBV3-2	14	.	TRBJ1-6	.	CASSQVREGSPLHF
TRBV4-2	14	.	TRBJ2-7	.	CASSQEELAPEQYF
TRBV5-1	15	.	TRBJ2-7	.	CASSSTGTNSYEQYF
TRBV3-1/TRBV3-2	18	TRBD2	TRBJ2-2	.	CASSQGLAGDGVTGELFF
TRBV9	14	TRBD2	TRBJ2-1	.	CASSATSGINEQFF
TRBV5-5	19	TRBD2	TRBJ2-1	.	CASSWGREIGTSGHNEQFF
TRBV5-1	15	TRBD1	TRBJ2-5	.	CASSWAGTGQETQYF
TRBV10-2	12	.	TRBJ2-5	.	CASSEYQETQYF
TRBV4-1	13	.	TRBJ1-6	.	CASSQGRNSPLHF
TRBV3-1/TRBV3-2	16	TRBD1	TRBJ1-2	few	CASSQWTGGGDYGYTF
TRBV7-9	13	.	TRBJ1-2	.	CASSLGGYYGYTF
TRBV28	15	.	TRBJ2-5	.	CASSFLGGQIQSQYF
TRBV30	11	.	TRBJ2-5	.	CAWSTEETQYF
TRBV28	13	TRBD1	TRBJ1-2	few	CASRVGTGDGYTF
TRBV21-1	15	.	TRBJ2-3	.	CASRPGGTSTDTQYF